The 12 T cell receptor beta chains below all came from one sample that was sequenced in a study of graft-versus-host responses after intestinal transplantation. The antigens these receptors bind are not known. The assay was immunoSEQ multiplex PCR, and TCRdb's table has in-frame clones only and misses some. The sample consists of about 90,000 clones, over 80% of them appearing once. Sample: unstimulated CD8+ T cells sorted from spleen or lymph node cells, taken before intestinal transplant. These receptors were taken from a human donor who received an intestinal transplant.

The chain joins TRBV11-2 to TRBJ2-3; D unclear. The CDR3 is 16 residues long. V lost 1 base and J lost 6, with 17 bases in between. Germline V CDR1 and CDR2: SGHAT, FQNNGV. Written as DNA, the CDR3 is TGTGCCAGCAGCTTAGTATTCCGGGCTAGATCTGATACGCAGTATTTT. This encodes CASSLVFRARSDTQYF.

The V gene is TRBV2, the J gene TRBJ1-1, with D perhaps TRBD1 (6 bases). Germline V CDR1 and CDR2: SNHLY, FYNNEI. V shed 5 bases and J shed 6 bases, with 16 bases lying between them. The CDR3 loop spans 14 amino acids. The CDR3 DNA sequence: TGTGCCAGCAGTCCTTGGACAGTCTACCCTGAAGCTTTCTTT. Translation: CASSPWTVYPEAFF. The full variable domain, completed using reference TRBV2 and TRBJ1-1, is EPEVTQTPSHQVTQMGQEVILRCVPISNHLYFYWYRQILGQKVEFLVSFYNNEISEKSEIFDDQFSVERPDGSNFTLKIRSTKLEDSAMYFCASSPWTVYPEAFFGQGTRLTVV.

The CDR3 loop is CASKALYNEQFF. CDR3 DNA sequence: TGCGCCAGCAAAGCGTTGTACAATGAGCAGTTCTTC. The rearrangement joins TRBV10-2 to TRBJ2-1; D gene uncertain. V was trimmed by 7 bases and J by 4 bases, leaving 8 bases between them. The CDR3 totals 12 residues. The germline gives CDR1 WSHSY, CDR2 SAAADI.

The V gene is TRBV6-4, the J gene TRBJ2-1; TRBD2 matches 10 bases. Germline V gene lookup returns CDR1 MRHNA and CDR2 SNTAGT. The CDR3 sequence is 15 residues long. V trimming: 2 bases; J trimming: 7 bases; junction bases outside the gene matches: 5. CDR3 DNA sequence: TGTGCCAGCAGTGACGGGTTAGCGGGAGGTAATGAGCAGTTCTTC. Amino acids: CASSDGLAGGNEQFF.

This chain connects TRBV6-1 to TRBJ2-7; D remains unclear. This CDR3 comprises 13 residues. Trimming shortened V by 4 bases and J by 5 bases, and 12 bases separated the two germline ends. From germline, CDR1 is MNHNS and CDR2 SASEGT. CDR3 region: CASSGGWVDEQYF. Written as DNA, the CDR3 is TGTGCCAGCAGTGGGGGATGGGTGGACGAGCAGTACTTC.

The chain couples TRBV2 to TRBJ2-7, with TRBD2 matching 8 bases. The CDR3 spans 15 residues. The V gene end was trimmed by 6 bases and the J gene end by 7 bases; junction bases not matched to a gene: 14. Germline V gene data show CDR1 as SNHLY and CDR2 as FYNNEI. In DNA form, the CDR3 reads TGTGCCAGCAGCCTGGTGAAGCGGGAGATTGAAGAGCAGTACTTC. Translating gives CASSLVKREIEEQYF.

The chain combines TRBV29-1 with TRBJ2-7; 12 nucleotides agree with TRBD2. Per the germline V gene, CDR1 is SQVTM and CDR2 is ANQGSEA. Germline trimming cut 6 bases from V and 6 bases from J; bases unmatched to any gene: 12. CDR3 length: 15 amino acids. CDR3 sequence: CSVPSPTSGGPEQYF. CDR3 nucleotide sequence: TGCAGCGTCCCTAGCCCGACTAGCGGGGGACCCGAGCAGTACTTC.

CDR3 coding DNA: TGTGCCACCAGCAGAGATATGCAGGGACTTCCTCCTGGAAACACCATATATTTT. Translated: CATSRDMQGLPPGNTIYF. This sequence joins TRBV15 and TRBJ1-3; perhaps TRBD1 as D (5 bases). Germline lookup yields CDR1 LNHNV and CDR2 YYDKDF (reference sequence). The CDR3 runs to 18 residues. Trimming removed 0 bases from V and 2 bases from J, with 17 bases in between.

This chain joins TRBV28 and TRBJ1-5; unclear D gene. V was trimmed by 8 bases and J by 5 bases, leaving 19 bases between them. Germline CDR1 is MDHEN and CDR2 is SYDVKM. The CDR3 contains 15 residues. The CDR3 region is CASGWAFAVYQPQHF. The CDR3 coding sequence is TGTGCCAGCGGTTGGGCGTTTGCAGTTTATCAGCCCCAGCATTTT.

This sequence joins TRBV2 and TRBJ1-5; D possibly corresponds to TRBD1 (6 bases). The V end lost 4 bases, the J end lost 5 bases, and 12 bases lay between the germline ends. Germline V gene lookup returns CDR1 SNHLY and CDR2 FYNNEI. The CDR3 sequence is 14 residues long. The CDR3 sequence: CASSVMDRDQPQHF. DNA of the CDR3: TGTGCCAGCAGTGTAATGGACAGAGATCAGCCCCAGCATTTT. The whole variable domain, filled in from reference TRBV2 and TRBJ1-5, reads EPEVTQTPSHQVTQMGQEVILRCVPISNHLYFYWYRQILGQKVEFLVSFYNNEISEKSEIFDDQFSVERPDGSNFTLKIRSTKLEDSAMYFCASSVMDRDQPQHFGDGTRLSIL.

This chain connects TRBV4-1 to TRBJ1-5; 7 nucleotides line up with TRBD1. In germline, CDR1 is MGHRA, CDR2 YSYEKL. The CDR3 contains 16 residues. V lost 0 bases to trimming and J lost 3 bases; unmatched junction nucleotides: 5. CDR3 sequence reads: CASSQDGTEPNQPQHF. The CDR3 bases are TGCGCCAGCAGCCAAGATGGGACAGAACCCAATCAGCCCCAGCATTTT.

This sequence joins TRBV2 and TRBJ1-4; 10 nucleotides line up with TRBD1. The germline V gene has CDR1 SNHLY and CDR2 FYNNEI. After removal of 3 bases from V and 2 bases from J, the junction contained 6 bases not matched to a gene. CDR3 length equals 17 residues. CDR3 coding DNA: TGTGCCAGCAGTGATTGGGACAGGGGTTCGACTAATGAAAAACTGTTTTTT. Translated: CASSDWDRGSTNEKLFF.